A selection of T cell receptor beta chains follows, all from one sample in a study of human T cells and chemical hapten exposure. TCRdb re-called the RACE reads with MiXCR, one entry per CDR3 protein. The repertoire has 55,000 to 85,000 distinct CDR3 sequences, approximately 9.4% of them found once; the top ten carry 2.5% to 4%. The specimen was whole blood, collected in connection with sensitization to the hapten diphenylcyclopropenone (DPC). These receptors all stem from a woman in her forties with alopecia areata. Some clones in this sample may be carry-over from other donors' samples. Each CDR3 is given with its conserved first and last residue. The D gene is left open where the match is weak. Clone size, where shown, is once, few, many, or a class for clones that have expanded.

CDR3aa	CDR3nt	abundance	d_gene	v_gene	j_gene
CASSFSGGGETQYF	TGCGCCAGCAGCTTTAGCGGAGGAGGAGAGACCCAGTACTTC	.	.	TRBV5-1	TRBJ2-5
CASSVEGGANTDTQYF	TGTGCCAGCAGCGTAGAAGGAGGGGCAAACACAGATACGCAGTATTTT	few	.	TRBV9	TRBJ2-3
CASSLFSGSNQPQHF	TGCGCCAGCAGCTTGTTCTCGGGGAGCAATCAGCCCCAGCATTTT	many	.	TRBV5-1	TRBJ1-5
CATWGAGEQYF	TGTGCCACCTGGGGGGCTGGGGAGCAGTACTTC	many	.	TRBV10-3	TRBJ2-7
CASSLRFGQGAGEQYF	TGTGCCAGCAGCCTGCGCTTTGGACAGGGGGCTGGCGAGCAGTACTTC	many	TRBD1	TRBV11-2	TRBJ2-7
CASSRDRRTDTQYF	TGTGCCAGCAGTAGGGACAGGCGTACAGATACGCAGTATTTT	many	TRBD1	TRBV2	TRBJ2-3
CASNLWSSTDTQYF	TGTGCCAGCAATCTGTGGTCTAGCACAGATACGCAGTATTTT	few	.	TRBV9	TRBJ2-3
CASSQDRSGPDTQYF	TGCGCCAGCAGCCAAGATCGGTCCGGGCCAGATACGCAGTATTTT	many	.	TRBV4-3	TRBJ2-3
CSVGLPPGAFF	TGCAGCGTTGGTCTCCCCCCGGGAGCTTTCTTT	.	.	TRBV29-1	TRBJ1-1
CSASLYSEQYF	TGCAGTGCTAGTCTATATTCCGAGCAGTACTTC	.	.	TRBV20-1	TRBJ2-7
CASSSRLAGGLVVYEQFF	TGTGCCAGCAGCTCCAGGCTGGCGGGGGGGCTAGTAGTCTATGAGCAGTTCTTC	many	TRBD2	TRBV7-9	TRBJ2-1
CASSQQVFEQFF	TGTGCCAGCAGCCAACAGGTTTTTGAGCAGTTCTTC	.	.	TRBV7-2	TRBJ2-1
CSVDISLYGYTF	TGCAGCGTTGATATTTCGCTATATGGCTACACCTTC	many	.	TRBV29-1	TRBJ1-2
CASSFGLAGDTQYF	TGTGCCAGCAGCTTCGGACTAGCGGGAGATACGCAGTATTTT	.	TRBD2	TRBV7-2	TRBJ2-3
CSVRRTVGTDTQYF	TGCAGCGTCAGACGAACAGTGGGCACAGATACGCAGTATTTT	few	.	TRBV29-1	TRBJ2-3
CATSSRDSIYNEQFF	TGTGCCACCAGCAGCCGGGACAGCATTTACAATGAGCAGTTCTTC	medium-sized	TRBD1	TRBV15	TRBJ2-1
CASSWTGGAGTEAFF	TGTGCCAGCAGTTGGACAGGGGGCGCTGGGACTGAAGCTTTCTTT	few	TRBD1	TRBV12-3/TRBV12-4	TRBJ1-1
CASSPGPGGTYEQYF	TGTGCCAGCTCACCGGGTCCTGGGGGCACCTACGAGCAGTACTTC	.	.	TRBV18	TRBJ2-7
CASSPVAGGPYEQYF	TGTGCCAGCAGCCCGGTAGCGGGGGGGCCCTACGAGCAGTACTTC	many	TRBD2	TRBV4-2	TRBJ2-7
CASTEATGSVSTEAFF	TGTGCCAGCACCGAGGCTACAGGGAGCGTTTCGACTGAAGCTTTCTTT	.	.	TRBV2	TRBJ1-1
CASSLEAGSGNTIYF	TGTGCCAGCAGCCTTGAGGCGGGGTCTGGAAACACCATATATTTT	many	.	TRBV7-9	TRBJ1-3
CASSTGQGHAGELFF	TGCGCCAGCAGCACGGGACAGGGTCACGCCGGGGAGCTGTTTTTT	.	TRBD1	TRBV5-1	TRBJ2-2
CASSFSGAISGNTIYF	TGTGCCAGCAGCTTCTCAGGGGCTATCTCTGGAAACACCATATATTTT	many	.	TRBV27	TRBJ1-3
CASSLAGQSLNEQFF	TGTGCCAGCAGCTTAGCGGGACAGAGCCTCAATGAGCAGTTCTTC	.	TRBD1	TRBV7-2	TRBJ2-1
CASSPTGQGGTGELFF	TGTGCCAGCAGTCCCACTGGACAGGGGGGCACCGGGGAGCTGTTTTTT	many	TRBD1	TRBV27	TRBJ2-2
CASSQTGNFYGYTF	TGTGCCAGCAGCCAGACAGGGAACTTCTATGGCTACACCTTC	many	TRBD1	TRBV14	TRBJ1-2
CASSQSMGDSSGNTIYF	TGCGCCAGCAGCCAAAGCATGGGTGATTCCTCTGGAAACACCATATATTTT	few	.	TRBV4-3	TRBJ1-3
CASSYTAGSRVNTEAFF	TGTGCCAGCAGTTATACTGCAGGGTCTAGAGTGAACACTGAAGCTTTCTTT	few	.	TRBV28	TRBJ1-1
CASSALGVGDFDTQYF	TGTGCCAGCAGCGCTTTGGGGGTGGGCGACTTCGATACGCAGTATTTT	many	.	TRBV9	TRBJ2-3
CASSYSDRILATQPQHF	TGTGCCAGCAGTTACTCCGACAGAATTTTAGCAACTCAGCCCCAGCATTTT	few	.	TRBV6-2/TRBV6-3	TRBJ1-5
CSARDKGRTSGGAYNEQFF	TGCAGTGCTAGAGATAAGGGAAGGACTAGCGGGGGGGCCTACAATGAGCAGTTCTTC	.	TRBD2	TRBV20-1	TRBJ2-1
CASRFRTGGGSPLHF	TGTGCCAGCAGATTCAGGACAGGGGGAGGATCACCCCTCCACTTT	many	TRBD1	TRBV12-3/TRBV12-4	TRBJ1-6
CASSFAEYSEKLFF	TGTGCCAGCAGTTTCGCCGAATATAGTGAAAAACTGTTTTTT	many	.	TRBV12-3/TRBV12-4	TRBJ1-4
CASSAVPHEQYF	TGTGCCAGCAGTGCAGTTCCGCACGAGCAGTACTTC	.	.	TRBV7-9	TRBJ2-7
CASSQLGTERTDTQYF	TGCGCCAGCAGCCAACTCGGGACAGAGCGAACAGATACGCAGTATTTT	.	TRBD1	TRBV4-1	TRBJ2-3
CASSQKLAGGNTDTQYF	TGTGCCAGCAGCCAAAAACTAGCGGGGGGGAACACAGATACGCAGTATTTT	few	TRBD2	TRBV4-2	TRBJ2-3
CASSPTRLDGETQYF	TGCGCCAGCAGCCCCACGAGACTAGACGGAGAGACCCAGTACTTC	many	.	TRBV4-1	TRBJ2-5
CASSSGLAGGNIQYF	TGTGCCAGCAGCTCGGGACTAGCGGGGGGTAACATTCAGTACTTC	few	TRBD2	TRBV7-3	TRBJ2-4
CASSEDRVSYEQYF	TGTGCCAGCTCCGAGGACAGGGTCTCCTACGAGCAGTACTTC	few	TRBD1	TRBV18	TRBJ2-7
CASSTLLHNEQFF	TGTGCCAGCAGCACCCTTTTGCACAATGAGCAGTTCTTC	.	.	TRBV9	TRBJ2-1
CASSQAPAGTQYF	TGCGCCAGCAGCCAAGCTCCCGCAGGGACCCAGTACTTC	many	.	TRBV4-1	TRBJ2-5
CASSPRQGRNDNEQFF	TGCGCCAGCAGCCCCCGGCAGGGGCGGAACGACAATGAGCAGTTCTTC	many	.	TRBV5-1	TRBJ2-1
CASSDRDNDNQPQHF	TGCGCCAGCAGCGACCGGGACAACGACAATCAGCCCCAGCATTTT	many	.	TRBV4-1	TRBJ1-5
CASRGGRANSPLHF	TGTGCCAGCAGAGGGGGACGGGCAAATTCACCCCTCCACTTT	many	.	TRBV9	TRBJ1-6
CASSLNRLETQYF	TGTGCCAGCAGCTTAAACAGGTTGGAGACCCAGTACTTC	few	.	TRBV7-2	TRBJ2-5
CSARSPTGPHNSPLHF	TGCAGTGCTAGAAGTCCAACGGGACCGCACAATTCACCCCTCCACTTT	many	.	TRBV20-1	TRBJ1-6
CASSHALANIQYF	TGCGCCAGCAGCCACGCCCTCGCGAACATTCAGTACTTC	.	.	TRBV4-1	TRBJ2-4
CASSQGQFLGTYNEQFF	TGTGCCAGCAGTCAAGGACAGTTTTTGGGGACTTACAATGAGCAGTTCTTC	few	.	TRBV6-6	TRBJ2-1
CASSLQFSVELFF	TGTGCCAGCAGCTTACAATTCTCAGTGGAACTGTTTTTT	many	.	TRBV7-8	TRBJ1-4
CASSPQVWTGELFF	TGTGCCAGCAGCCCACAGGTGTGGACCGGGGAGCTGTTTTTT	few	.	TRBV5-4	TRBJ2-2
CASSLATGENEKLFF	TGTGCCAGCAGCTTAGCTACAGGGGAAAATGAAAAACTGTTTTTT	many	TRBD1	TRBV7-2	TRBJ1-4
CASSGERRSYGYTF	TGTGCCAGCAGCGGGGAGAGGCGGTCCTATGGCTACACCTTC	many	.	TRBV11-2	TRBJ1-2
CALMTSGGAGANVLTF	TGTGCCCTGATGACTAGCGGGGGGGCTGGGGCCAACGTCCTGACTTTC	many	TRBD2	TRBV12-3/TRBV12-4	TRBJ2-6
CATSDPGRGAQAFF	TGTGCCACCAGTGATCCCGGACGGGGGGCGCAAGCTTTCTTT	many	.	TRBV24-1	TRBJ1-1